These T cell receptor beta chains were read from a single sample in a study of Ad26.COV2.S vaccination and SARS-CoV-2 variants. Here immunoSEQ multiplex PCR was the method, and the copy in TCRdb shows in-frame clones only, minus some. The data show approximately 350,000 clones, 80% to 90% seen once. Sequenced here: peripheral blood, sampled in a trial of Ad26.COV2.S vaccine versus placebo. The receptor source for this set is a person between 18 and 65 years old who received the Ad26.COV2.S COVID-19 vaccine or a placebo. Each CDR3 is given with its conserved first and last residue. The D gene is left open where the match is weak. Clone size, where shown, is once, few, many, or a class for clones that have expanded.

TRBV5-1	-	-	TRBJ2-3	TGCGCCAGCAGCTTGTTCGGCACAGATACGCAGTATTTT	CASSLFGTDTQYF
TRBV18	-	TRBD1	TRBJ1-2	TGTGCCAGCTCACCACAGGACAGGGGCGGCTATGGCTACACCTTC	CASSPQDRGGYGYTF
TRBV24-1	-	-	TRBJ1-2	TGTGCCACCAGTCGTCCGGGGACCGAAAACTATGGCTACACCTTC	CATSRPGTENYGYTF
TRBV30	-	-	TRBJ1-1	TGTGCCTGGAGTTCCCAGCGTGAAGCTTTCTTT	CAWSSQREAFF
TRBV4-3	-	-	TRBJ1-2	TGCGCCAGCAGCCAATCGTCGACACACGGGGACTATGGCTACACCTTC	CASSQSSTHGDYGYTF
TRBV30	-	-	TRBJ1-2	TGTGCCTGGAGTGTAGGGACTTTTCATGGCTACACCTTC	CAWSVGTFHGYTF
TRBV4-2	-	-	TRBJ2-3	TGTGCCAGCAGCCAAGGGGGTCCCCTGTATACGCAGTATTTT	CASSQGGPLYTQYF
TRBV15	-	-	TRBJ1-3	TGTGCCACCAGCAGAGGACAGGTTTCTGGAAACACCATATATTTT	CATSRGQVSGNTIYF
TRBV30	-	TRBD1	TRBJ1-2	TGTGCCTGGGCACAGGGGGCCTACTATGGCTACACCTTC	CAWAQGAYYGYTF
TRBV20-1	-	-	TRBJ2-1	TGCAGCGCCAGTTGGGGGAGCGGAACCTACAATGAGCAGTTCTTC	CSASWGSGTYNEQFF
TRBV7-2	once	TRBD1	TRBJ2-5	TGTGCCAGCAGCTTAGTTTTGACAGGGGGGGAGACCCAGTACTTC	CASSLVLTGGETQYF
TRBV9	once	-	TRBJ2-5	TGTGCCAGCAGCGTAGTGGTAGGGGAAGAGACCCAGTACTTC	CASSVVVGEETQYF
TRBV4-1	few	TRBD2	TRBJ2-1	TGCGCCAGCAGCCAAGAACTAGCGGGGGGGGACAATGAGCAGTTCTTC	CASSQELAGGDNEQFF
TRBV13	-	-	TRBJ1-1	TGTGCCAGCAGAACCCGGGGGCGGGGTCGGAACACTGAAGCTTTCTTT	CASRTRGRGRNTEAFF
TRBV7-2	-	TRBD2	TRBJ2-3	TGTGCCAGCAGCTTAGATGCCCCAGCGGGGGGTGATACGCAGTATTTT	CASSLDAPAGGDTQYF
TRBV11-3	-	-	TRBJ2-1	TGTGCCAGCAGCTTAGATTCCCAGGTTTACAATGAGCAGTTCTTC	CASSLDSQVYNEQFF
TRBV19	-	-	TRBJ2-7	TGTGCCAGTAGTATCGGGGCCTACGAGCAGTACTTC	CASSIGAYEQYF
TRBV15	-	TRBD2	TRBJ2-2	TGTGCCACCAAAAATAGCGGGGGGGCCACTTTGGCCGGGGAGCTGTTTTTT	CATKNSGGATLAGELFF
TRBV6-5	-	TRBD1	TRBJ2-7	TGTGCCAGCAGTTACTCGGGGACAGGGACCTACGAGCAGTACTTC	CASSYSGTGTYEQYF
TRBV12-3/TRBV12-4	-	TRBD1	TRBJ1-2	TGTGCCAGCAGTTTGGGGGACAGATATGGCTACACCTTC	CASSLGDRYGYTF
TRBV7-9	-	-	TRBJ1-2	TGTGCCAGCAGCTTACGGGGGGGCTACACCTTC	CASSLRGGYTF
TRBV15	-	-	TRBJ2-7	TGTGCCACCAGCACCTCTCGTTTTCGGTTCGAGCAGTACTTC	CATSTSRFRFEQYF
TRBV11-2	-	-	TRBJ2-7	TGTGCCAGCAGCTTAGTCCCGACCGCGCCCGAGCAGTACTTC	CASSLVPTAPEQYF
TRBV30	-	-	TRBJ1-3	TGTGCCTGGAGTTGGAACTCTGGAAACACCATATATTTT	CAWSWNSGNTIYF
TRBV19	-	-	TRBJ2-2	TGTGCCAGTAGTGCCCCCGGGACCGGGGAGCTGTTTTTT	CASSAPGTGELFF
TRBV12-5	-	-	TRBJ1-3	TGTGCTAGCTCTCAGACGGGTGGAAACACCATATATTTT	CASSQTGGNTIYF
TRBV18	-	TRBD1	TRBJ2-3	TGTGCCAGCTCACTCCGGCAGGGGGGCACAGATACGCAGTATTTT	CASSLRQGGTDTQYF
TRBV6-5	-	-	TRBJ1-4	TGTGCCAGCAGTACAGCTCCAACTAATGAAAAACTGTTTTTT	CASSTAPTNEKLFF